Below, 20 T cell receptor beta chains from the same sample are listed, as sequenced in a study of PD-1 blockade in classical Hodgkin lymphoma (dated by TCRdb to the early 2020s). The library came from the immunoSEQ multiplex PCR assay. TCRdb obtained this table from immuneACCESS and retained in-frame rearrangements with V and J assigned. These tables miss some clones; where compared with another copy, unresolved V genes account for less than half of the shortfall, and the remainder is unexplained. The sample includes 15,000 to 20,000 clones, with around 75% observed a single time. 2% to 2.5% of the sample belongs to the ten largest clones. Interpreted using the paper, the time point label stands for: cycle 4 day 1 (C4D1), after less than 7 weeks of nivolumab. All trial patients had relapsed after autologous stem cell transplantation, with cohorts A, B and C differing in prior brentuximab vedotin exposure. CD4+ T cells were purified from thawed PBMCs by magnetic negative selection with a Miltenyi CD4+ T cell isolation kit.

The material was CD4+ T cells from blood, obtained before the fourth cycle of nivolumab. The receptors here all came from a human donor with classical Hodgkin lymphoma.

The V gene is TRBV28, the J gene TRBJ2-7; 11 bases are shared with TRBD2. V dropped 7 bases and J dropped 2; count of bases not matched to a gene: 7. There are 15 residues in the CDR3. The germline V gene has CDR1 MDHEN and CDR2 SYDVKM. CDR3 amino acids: CASTLDSGRAYEQYF. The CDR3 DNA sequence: TGTGCCAGCACCCTGGATAGCGGGAGGGCCTACGAGCAGTACTTC. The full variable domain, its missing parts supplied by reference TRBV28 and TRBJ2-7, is DVKVTQSSRYLVKRTGEKVFLECVQDMDHENMFWYRQDPGLGLRLIYFSYDVKMKEKGDIPEGYSVSREKKERFSLILESASTNQTSMYLCASTLDSGRAYEQYFGPGTRLTVT.

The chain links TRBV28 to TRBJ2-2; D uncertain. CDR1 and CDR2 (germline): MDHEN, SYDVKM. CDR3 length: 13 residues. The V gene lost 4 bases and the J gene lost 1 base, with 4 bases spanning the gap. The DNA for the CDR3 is TGTGCCAGCAGTTGGCTGAACACCGGGGAGCTGTTTTTT. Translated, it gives CASSWLNTGELFF.

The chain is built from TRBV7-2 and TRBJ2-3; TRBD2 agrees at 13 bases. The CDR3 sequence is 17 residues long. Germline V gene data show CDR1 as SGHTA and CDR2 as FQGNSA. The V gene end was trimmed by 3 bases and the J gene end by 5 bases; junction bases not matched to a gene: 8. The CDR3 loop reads CASSFQLAGGFQDTQYF. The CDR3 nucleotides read TGTGCCAGCAGCTTTCAACTAGCGGGGGGGTTTCAAGATACGCAGTATTTT.

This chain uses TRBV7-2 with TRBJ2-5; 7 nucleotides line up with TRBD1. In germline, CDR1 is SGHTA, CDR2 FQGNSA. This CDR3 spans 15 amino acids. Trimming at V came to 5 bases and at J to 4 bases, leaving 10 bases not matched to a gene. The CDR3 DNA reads TGTGCCAGCAGCCCCGACCGTAGGACAGGAGAGACCCAGTACTTC. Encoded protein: CASSPDRRTGETQYF. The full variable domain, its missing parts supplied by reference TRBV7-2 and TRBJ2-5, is GAGVSQSPSNKVTEKGKDVELRCDPISGHTALYWYRQSLGQGLEFLIYFQGNSAPDKSGLPSDRFSAERTGGSVSTLTIQRTQQEDSAVYLCASSPDRRTGETQYFGPGTRLLVL.

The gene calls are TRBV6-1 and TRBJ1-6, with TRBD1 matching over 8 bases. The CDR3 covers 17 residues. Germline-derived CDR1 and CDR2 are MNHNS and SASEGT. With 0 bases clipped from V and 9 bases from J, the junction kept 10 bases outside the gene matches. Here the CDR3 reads CASSEALRTGLTSPLHF. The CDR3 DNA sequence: TGTGCCAGCAGTGAAGCGCTCAGGACAGGGCTCACTTCACCCCTCCACTTT.

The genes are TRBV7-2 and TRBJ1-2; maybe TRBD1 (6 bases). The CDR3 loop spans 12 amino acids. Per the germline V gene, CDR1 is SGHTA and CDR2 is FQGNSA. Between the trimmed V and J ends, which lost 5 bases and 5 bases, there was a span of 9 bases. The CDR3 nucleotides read TGTGCCAGCAGCCAAACAGGGTATGGCTACACCTTC. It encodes CASSQTGYGYTF.

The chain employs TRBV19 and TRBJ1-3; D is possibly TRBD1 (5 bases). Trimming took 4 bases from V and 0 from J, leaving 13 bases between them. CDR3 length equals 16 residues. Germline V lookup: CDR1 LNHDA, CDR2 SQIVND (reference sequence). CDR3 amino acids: CASSNRGIDSGNTIYF. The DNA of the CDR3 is TGTGCCAGTAGTAACCGGGGCATCGACTCTGGAAACACCATATATTTT.

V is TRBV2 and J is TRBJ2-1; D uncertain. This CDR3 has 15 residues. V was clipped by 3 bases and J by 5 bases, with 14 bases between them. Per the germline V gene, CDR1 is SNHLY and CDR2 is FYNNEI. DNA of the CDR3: TGTGCCAGCAGTGATCTAGGGTTTATAAACAATGAGCAGTTCTTC. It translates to CASSDLGFINNEQFF.

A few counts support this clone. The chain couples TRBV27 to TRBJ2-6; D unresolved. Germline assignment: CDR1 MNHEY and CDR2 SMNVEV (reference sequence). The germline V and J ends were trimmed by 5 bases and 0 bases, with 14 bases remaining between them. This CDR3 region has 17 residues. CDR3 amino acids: CASSPFPISSGANVLTF. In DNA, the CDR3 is TGTGCCAGCAGTCCCTTCCCAATAAGCTCTGGGGCCAACGTCCTGACTTTC.

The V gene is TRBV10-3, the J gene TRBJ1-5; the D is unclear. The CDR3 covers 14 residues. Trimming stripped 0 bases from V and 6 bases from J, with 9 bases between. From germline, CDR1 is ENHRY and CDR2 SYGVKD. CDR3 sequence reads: CAISESQPGQPQHF. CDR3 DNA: TGTGCCATCAGTGAGTCACAGCCTGGTCAGCCCCAGCATTTT.

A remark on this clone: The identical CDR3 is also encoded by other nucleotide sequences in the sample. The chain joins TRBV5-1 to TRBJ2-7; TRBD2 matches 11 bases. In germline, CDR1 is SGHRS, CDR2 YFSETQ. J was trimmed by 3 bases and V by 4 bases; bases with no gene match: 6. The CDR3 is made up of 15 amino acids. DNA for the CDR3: TGCGCCAGCAGCCCCCGACTAGCGGGAAGCTACGAGCAGTACTTC. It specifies CASSPRLAGSYEQYF.

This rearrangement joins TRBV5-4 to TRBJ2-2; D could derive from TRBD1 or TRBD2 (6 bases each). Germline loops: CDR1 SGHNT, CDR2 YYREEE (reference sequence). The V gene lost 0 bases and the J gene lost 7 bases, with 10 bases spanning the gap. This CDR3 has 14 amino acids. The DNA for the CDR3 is TGTGCCAGCAGCTTGGGGGGGGCGCTCGGGGAGCTGTTTTTT. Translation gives CASSLGGALGELFF.

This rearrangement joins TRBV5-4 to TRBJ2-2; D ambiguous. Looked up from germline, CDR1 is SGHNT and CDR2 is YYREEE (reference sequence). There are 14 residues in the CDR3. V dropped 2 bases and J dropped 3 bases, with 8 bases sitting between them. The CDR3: CASSFGIDTGELFF. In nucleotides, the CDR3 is TGTGCCAGCAGCTTTGGGATTGACACCGGGGAGCTGTTTTTT.

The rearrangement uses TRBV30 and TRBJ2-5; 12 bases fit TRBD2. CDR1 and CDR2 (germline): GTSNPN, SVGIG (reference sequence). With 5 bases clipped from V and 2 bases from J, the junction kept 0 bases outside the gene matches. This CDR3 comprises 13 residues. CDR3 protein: CAWGLAGQETQYF. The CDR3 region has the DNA TGTGCCTGGGGACTAGCGGGACAAGAGACCCAGTACTTC.

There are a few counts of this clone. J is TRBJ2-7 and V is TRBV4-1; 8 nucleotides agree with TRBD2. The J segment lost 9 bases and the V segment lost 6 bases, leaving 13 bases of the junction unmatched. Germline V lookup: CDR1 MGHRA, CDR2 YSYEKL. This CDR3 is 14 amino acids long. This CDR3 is CASREAGAPGRQYF. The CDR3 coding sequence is TGCGCCAGCAGGGAAGCGGGGGCTCCCGGGCGGCAGTACTTC.

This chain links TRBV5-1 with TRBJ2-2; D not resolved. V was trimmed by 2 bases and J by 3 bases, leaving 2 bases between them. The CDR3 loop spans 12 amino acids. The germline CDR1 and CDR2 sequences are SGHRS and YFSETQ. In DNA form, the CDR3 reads TGCGCCAGCAGCTTAGACACCGGGGAGCTGTTTTTT. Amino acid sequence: CASSLDTGELFF.

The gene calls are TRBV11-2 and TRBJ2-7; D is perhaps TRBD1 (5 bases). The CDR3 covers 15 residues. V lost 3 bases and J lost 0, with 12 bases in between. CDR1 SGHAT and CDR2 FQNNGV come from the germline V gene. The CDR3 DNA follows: TGTGCCAGCAGCTTTACATACGACAGCTCCTACGAGCAGTACTTC. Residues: CASSFTYDSSYEQYF.

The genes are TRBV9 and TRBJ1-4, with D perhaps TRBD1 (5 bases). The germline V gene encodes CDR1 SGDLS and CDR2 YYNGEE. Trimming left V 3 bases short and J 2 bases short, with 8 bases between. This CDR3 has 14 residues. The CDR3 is CASSAGGTNEKLFF. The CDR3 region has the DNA TGTGCCAGCAGCGCGGGGGGGACTAATGAAAAACTGTTTTTT.

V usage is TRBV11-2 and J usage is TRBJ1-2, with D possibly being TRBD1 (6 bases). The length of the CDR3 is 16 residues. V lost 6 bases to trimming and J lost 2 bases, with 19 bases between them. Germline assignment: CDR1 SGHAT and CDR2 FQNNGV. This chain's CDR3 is CASRPIRSGQNYGYTF. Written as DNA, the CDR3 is TGTGCCAGCAGGCCAATTCGCTCCGGACAGAACTATGGCTACACCTTC.

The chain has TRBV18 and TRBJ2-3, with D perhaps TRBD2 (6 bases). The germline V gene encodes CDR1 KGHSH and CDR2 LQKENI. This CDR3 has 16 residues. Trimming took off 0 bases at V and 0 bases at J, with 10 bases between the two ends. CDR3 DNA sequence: TGTGCCAGCTCACCACCGAGCGGGCCTAGCACAGATACGCAGTATTTT. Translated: CASSPPSGPSTDTQYF.